This TCR beta chain was recovered during a study of radiotherapy plus CTLA-4 blockade in lung cancer. This clone has only a few counts. Its antigen is undetermined. Here immunoSEQ multiplex PCR was the method, and the copy in TCRdb shows in-frame clones only, minus some. Among about 51,000 clones, 65% to 80% were seen once, and the ten largest hold around 2.5%. Findings and limits, study-wide: How blood T cell clones changed early, along with interferon-beta, reportedly forecast response best. An expansion of tumor-derived TCR clones occurred in blood after radiotherapy plus ipilimumab.

V lost 2 bases and J lost 0; bases outside the gene matches: 3. This CDR3 has 15 residues. CDR1 is GTSNPN and CDR2 is SVGIG in the germline V gene (reference sequence). The J gene is TRBJ1-5, the V gene TRBV30, with 8 bases matching TRBD1. This clonotype was sampled from a human donor with non-small cell lung cancer whose response to radiotherapy plus ipilimumab could not be evaluated. This specimen was peripheral blood, taken from a patient treated with radiotherapy plus ipilimumab. CDR3 sequence: CAWSYDRGSNQPQHF. CDR3 nucleotides: TGTGCCTGGAGTTATGACAGGGGTAGCAATCAGCCCCAGCATTTT.